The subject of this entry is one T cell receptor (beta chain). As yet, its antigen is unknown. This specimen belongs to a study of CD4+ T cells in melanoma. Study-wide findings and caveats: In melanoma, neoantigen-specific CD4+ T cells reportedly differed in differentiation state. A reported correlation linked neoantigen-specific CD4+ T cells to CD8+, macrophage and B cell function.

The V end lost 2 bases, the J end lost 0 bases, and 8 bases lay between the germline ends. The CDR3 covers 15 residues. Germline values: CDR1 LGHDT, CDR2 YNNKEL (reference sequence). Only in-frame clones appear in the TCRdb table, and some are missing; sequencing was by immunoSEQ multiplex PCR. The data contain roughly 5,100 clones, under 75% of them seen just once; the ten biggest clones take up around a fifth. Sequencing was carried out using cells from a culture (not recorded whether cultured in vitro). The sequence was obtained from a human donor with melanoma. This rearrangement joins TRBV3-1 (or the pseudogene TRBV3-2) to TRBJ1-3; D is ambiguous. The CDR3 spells CASSQFQVSGNTIYF. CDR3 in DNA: TGTGCCAGCAGCCAATTCCAGGTCTCTGGAAACACCATATATTTT.